This TCR beta chain comes out of a study of shared clonotypes between healthy human individuals. For the study at large: Aged 18 to 49, the donors were a couple of women and three men. Three CD4 naive, three CD4 memory, two CD8 naive and one CD8 memory plate were used per donor. Study observations and caveats: The represented genetic and exposure-history diversity was limited by the small number of donors.

Splitting of CD4+ cells produced CD45RA+ naive and CD45RA-negative memory subsets. Generated by immunoSEQ multiplex PCR, the TCRdb table keeps only in-frame clones and is missing some. Among about 990,000 clones listed, 75% to 80% were seen once. Germline V gene sequence: CDR1 GTSNPN, CDR2 SVGIG (reference sequence). The ends were cut back, 4 bases at V and 3 bases at J, with 13 bases in the middle. This CDR3 spans 13 amino acids. With respect to this clone: Its antigen is currently unknown.

Sequencing used memory CD4+ T cells from PBMCs. Subset described: CD45RA-negative fraction. This TCR derives from a man younger than 35 in good health. Some clones in this sample may be carry-over from other donors' samples. The chain carries TRBV30 and TRBJ2-7, with a tentative D call TRBD2 (5 bases). CDR3 in DNA: TGTGCCTGGACCACGGGGTCCCTCTACGAGCAGTACTTC. It is translated as CAWTTGSLYEQYF.